Presented here are 30 T cell receptor beta chains from one specimen sequenced in a study of CD8 T cells in ankylosing spondylitis. TCRdb called the 5' RACE reads again in MiXCR, with one record for every CDR3 protein. Of some 240,000 distinct CDR3 sequences listed, about 9.1% are singletons. What was sequenced was blood, either unsorted or a sorted T cell fraction (not recorded which). These receptors came from a male donor with ankylosing spondylitis or in good health (not recorded which).

This clonotype showed up many times. The gene calls are TRBV7-2 and TRBJ1-2; possibly TRBD1 for D (5 bases). Germline assignment: CDR1 SGHTA and CDR2 FQGNSA. V lost 8 bases, J lost 8 bases, and 21 bases lay in between. The CDR3 consists of 14 residues. CDR3 bases: TGTGCCAGCCTACCTGGTAGGGGTAGGACCGGCTACACCTTC. Its translation: CASLPGRGRTGYTF. Drawing the rest from reference TRBV7-2 and TRBJ1-2, the complete variable domain is GAGVSQSPSNKVTEKGKDVELRCDPISGHTALYWYRQSLGQGLEFLIYFQGNSAPDKSGLPSDRFSAERTGGSVSTLTIQRTQQEDSAVYLCASLPGRGRTGYTFGSGTRLTVV.

This clonotype has at least ten counts. This chain joins TRBV20-1 and TRBJ2-7; D is unresolved. This CDR3 is built from 13 residues. Germline CDR1 is DFQATT and CDR2 is SNEGSKA (reference sequence). The V and J ends lost 3 bases and 0 bases respectively, with 9 bases between them. CDR3 amino acids: CSASDSGSYEQYF. The CDR3 DNA is TGCAGTGCTAGTGACTCCGGCTCCTACGAGCAGTACTTC.

The chain recombines TRBV2 with TRBJ2-7; 12 bases line up with TRBD2. CDR1 and CDR2 (germline): SNHLY, FYNNEI. Trimming removed 5 bases from V and 3 bases from J; junction bases left unmatched: 17. The CDR3 runs to 19 residues. CDR3 amino acids: CASSTIKLAGGFPSYEQYF. CDR3 nucleotide sequence: TGTGCCAGCAGTACCATTAAACTAGCGGGGGGTTTCCCTAGCTACGAGCAGTACTTC. The full variable domain, in which reference TRBV2 and TRBJ2-7 provide the parts outside the CDR3, is EPEVTQTPSHQVTQMGQEVILRCVPISNHLYFYWYRQILGQKVEFLVSFYNNEISEKSEIFDDQFSVERPDGSNFTLKIRSTKLEDSAMYFCASSTIKLAGGFPSYEQYFGPGTRLTVT.

Many counts were recorded for this clonotype. The rearrangement links TRBV7-2 to TRBJ2-7, with unresolved D. Germline CDR1 and CDR2: SGHTA and FQGNSA. The V gene lost 4 bases and the J gene lost 3 bases, with 13 bases spanning the gap. This CDR3 region has 14 residues. CDR3 nucleotide sequence: TGTGCCAGCAGCTCCCGTGGTAGCTTCTACGAGCAGTACTTC. Protein sequence: CASSSRGSFYEQYF.

The gene calls are TRBV7-3 and TRBJ2-2, with 7 bases that match TRBD1. The ends lost 7 bases at V and 5 bases at J; junction bases unmatched: 7. The germline V gene encodes CDR1 SGHTA and CDR2 FQGTGA. The CDR3 extends over 14 amino acids. The CDR3 sequence: CASTDRVSTGELFF. The CDR3 DNA is TGTGCCAGCACCGACAGGGTATCAACCGGGGAGCTGTTTTTT.

This clonotype was recorded many times. The CDR3 DNA sequence: TGCAGTGCCCTCGAAGTCGTCAAGGGCAATCAGCCCCAGCATTTT. Its protein product is CSALEVVKGNQPQHF. This sequence joins TRBV20-1 and TRBJ1-5; the D is unclear. This CDR3 is 15 amino acids long. The germline gives CDR1 DFQATT, CDR2 SNEGSKA (reference sequence). The V and J ends lost 6 bases and 2 bases respectively, with 17 bases between them.

A few counts support this clonotype. This rearrangement joins TRBV6-5 to TRBJ2-1; D is undetermined. V was pared by 0 bases and J by 3 bases, with 9 bases between. This CDR3 spans 15 amino acids. Germline assignment: CDR1 MNHEY and CDR2 SVGAGI. CDR3 in amino acids: CASSYSASLYNEQFF. The DNA of the CDR3 is TGTGCCAGCAGTTACTCGGCGTCCCTCTACAATGAGCAGTTCTTC.

CDR3 nucleotides: TGTGCCAGCAGTAGGGGGGGGGCAGCTGGGGCCAACGTCCTGACTTTC. It yields the protein CASSRGGAAGANVLTF. The chain uses TRBV27 and TRBJ2-6; D might be TRBD2 (7 bases). CDR1 and CDR2 from the germline V gene are MNHEY and SMNVEV (reference sequence). This CDR3 contains 16 residues. Deletions cut 5 bases from V and 2 bases from J, with 13 bases between.

This clonotype was seen a few times. The CDR3 nucleotides read TGTGCCAGCAGTTTAGCCAGACTAGATCGGACCAAAAACATTCAGTACTTC. Amino acid sequence: CASSLARLDRTKNIQYF. The V call is TRBV27, the J call TRBJ2-4; D may be TRBD2 (6 bases). V gave up 2 bases and J gave up 2 bases, with 16 bases separating them. The CDR3 is 17 residues long. Germline lookup yields CDR1 MNHEY and CDR2 SMNVEV (reference sequence).

This clonotype has at least ten counts. This chain connects TRBV10-3 to TRBJ1-6; the D is unclear. The CDR3 consists of 15 residues. V lost 10 bases to trimming and J lost 8 bases, with 21 bases between them. CDR1 and CDR2 from the germline V gene are ENHRY and SYGVKD. The CDR3 loop is CATTLRAVSDSPLHF. In DNA form, the CDR3 reads TGTGCCACCACCCTGCGAGCTGTATCTGATTCACCCCTCCACTTT.

This clonotype was seen ten or more times. The chain uses TRBV6-1 and TRBJ2-3, with D possibly matching TRBD2 (7 bases). The CDR3 length is 16 residues. CDR1 MNHNS and CDR2 SASEGT come from the germline V gene. Trimming removed 3 bases from V and 1 base from J, with 14 bases in between. The CDR3 sequence is CASSDSGGHRTDTQYF. The CDR3 region has the DNA TGTGCCAGCAGTGATTCCGGGGGGCACCGCACAGATACGCAGTATTTT.

This clonotype has ten or more counts. The gene calls are TRBV5-1 and TRBJ2-2; 10 nucleotides match TRBD1. The length of the CDR3 is 16 residues. In germline, CDR1 is SGHRS, CDR2 YFSETQ. V was clipped by 7 bases and J by 5 bases; unmatched bases: 11. The CDR3: CASASGTGALTGELFF. CDR3 DNA sequence: TGCGCCAGCGCATCCGGGACAGGGGCTTTGACCGGGGAGCTGTTTTTT. Looking up the rest from reference TRBV5-1 and TRBJ2-2 gives the full variable domain: KAGVTQTPRYLIKTRGQQVTLSCSPISGHRSVSWYQQTPGQGLQFLFEYFSETQRNKGNFPGRFSGRQFSNSRSEMNVSTLELGDSALYLCASASGTGALTGELFFGEGSRLTVL.

This clonotype was seen at least ten times. V is TRBV11-2 and J is TRBJ2-2, with unresolved D. The CDR3 contains 13 residues. Trimming left V 3 bases short and J 3 bases short, with 5 bases between. Germline-derived CDR1 and CDR2 are SGHAT and FQNNGV. The CDR3 sequence is CASSFGDTGELFF. The CDR3 bases are TGTGCCAGCAGCTTTGGGGACACCGGGGAGCTGTTTTTT. Supplemented by reference TRBV11-2 and TRBJ2-2, the full variable domain reads EAGVAQSPRYKIIEKRQSVAFWCNPISGHATLYWYQQILGQGPKLLIQFQNNGVVDDSQLPKDRFSAERLKGVDSTLKIQPAKLEDSAVYLCASSFGDTGELFFGEGSRLTVL.

This clonotype showed up many times. The chain joins TRBV12-3 or TRBV12-4 to TRBJ2-1; D is possibly TRBD2 (6 bases). The V end lost 4 bases, the J end lost 4 bases, and 17 bases lay between the germline ends. The CDR3 sequence is 16 residues long. This CDR3 is CASSSALGSGYNEQFF. DNA for the CDR3: TGTGCCAGCAGTTCGGCCCTCGGGAGTGGATACAATGAGCAGTTCTTC.

This clonotype came up a few times. The CDR3 nucleotides are TGTGCCAGCTCACCGCAGGAGCGGGAAAAACTGTTTTTT. Residues: CASSPQEREKLFF. The chain uses TRBV18 and TRBJ1-4; the D is unclear. This CDR3 has 13 amino acids. CDR1 KGHSH and CDR2 LQKENI come from the germline V gene. Deletions cut 3 bases from V and 8 bases from J, with 10 bases between. The full variable domain, in which reference TRBV18 and TRBJ1-4 provide the parts outside the CDR3, is NAGVMQNPRHLVRRRGQEARLRCSPMKGHSHVYWYRQLPEEGLKFMVYLQKENIIDESGMPKERFSAEFPKEGPSILRIQQVVRGDSAAYFCASSPQEREKLFFGSGTQLSVL.

There are many counts of this clonotype. This chain connects TRBV24-1 to TRBJ1-5, with D uncertain. Per the germline V gene, CDR1 is KGHDR and CDR2 is SFDVKD. CDR3 length: 13 residues. V was shortened by 9 bases and J by 4 bases, with 12 bases between the two germline ends. CDR3 sequence (DNA): TGTGCCACCCAGGCGGCGGGGAATCAGCCCCAGCATTTT. Amino acid sequence: CATQAAGNQPQHF.

This chain connects TRBV28 to TRBJ1-6; D is ambiguous. The CDR3 extends over 15 amino acids. V gave up 7 bases and J gave up 3 bases, with 13 bases separating them. From germline, CDR1 is MDHEN and CDR2 SYDVKM. This CDR3 is CASTSPAGYNSPLHF. CDR3 nucleotides: TGTGCCAGCACCTCGCCCGCCGGCTATAATTCACCCCTCCACTTT.

This chain uses TRBV12-5 with TRBJ2-5; D remains unclear. Trimming stripped 1 base from V and 5 bases from J, with 11 bases between. This CDR3 is 14 amino acids long. Germline V CDR1 and CDR2: LGHNT, FRNRAP. The DNA for the CDR3 is TGTGCTAGTGGTTTGGAAGGCCTCGGGGAGACCCAGTACTTC. It codes for CASGLEGLGETQYF.

In its sample, this clonotype was seen many times. This rearrangement joins TRBV9 to TRBJ2-5, with 7 bases aligning to TRBD1. Germline CDR1 is SGDLS and CDR2 is YYNGEE. The CDR3 has 16 amino acids. After removal of 2 bases from V and 1 base from J, the junction contained 8 bases not matched to a gene. The DNA for the CDR3 is TGTGCCAGCAGCGTCAATCCGGCAGGGGGCCAAGAGACCCAGTACTTC. Translating it yields CASSVNPAGGQETQYF.

This clonotype was seen many times. The chain has TRBV10-3 and TRBJ2-3; 12 bases are a match to TRBD2. The V gene end was trimmed by 2 bases and the J gene end by 4 bases; junction bases not matched to a gene: 4. The CDR3 covers 16 residues. Germline V gene lookup returns CDR1 ENHRY and CDR2 SYGVKD. The chain's CDR3 is CAISETLAGGSDTQYF. In DNA, the CDR3 is TGTGCCATCAGTGAGACCCTAGCGGGAGGGTCAGATACGCAGTATTTT.

This clonotype was seen ten or more times. The genes are TRBV6-1 and TRBJ1-6; TRBD1 is a possible D gene (5 bases). V dropped 6 bases and J dropped 7 bases, with 10 bases sitting between them. The CDR3 sequence is 13 residues long. The V gene's germline CDR1 is MNHNS and CDR2 SASEGT. The CDR3: CASRVGTNSPLHF. The CDR3, as DNA: TGTGCCAGCAGGGTCGGGACCAATTCACCCCTCCACTTT.

At least ten counts were recorded for this clonotype. This chain connects TRBV20-1 to TRBJ2-3; 7 bases are a match to TRBD2. J was trimmed by 2 bases and V by 6 bases; bases with no gene match: 5. Germline V lookup: CDR1 DFQATT, CDR2 SNEGSKA (reference sequence). The CDR3 contains 13 residues. CDR3 sequence reads: CSAGAGLTDTQYF. The CDR3 region has the DNA TGCAGTGCGGGAGCGGGACTCACAGATACGCAGTATTTT.

This clonotype was counted many times. V and J are TRBV7-9 and TRBJ2-7; maybe TRBD1 (6 bases). V lost 5 bases and J lost 2, with 13 bases in between. Germline values: CDR1 SEHNR, CDR2 FQNEAQ (reference sequence). The CDR3 runs 14 residues. This CDR3 is CASSHRDDTYEQYF. CDR3 nucleotides: TGTGCCAGCAGCCACAGGGACGATACCTACGAGCAGTACTTC.

This chain links TRBV30 with TRBJ1-1; no clear D gene. V gave up 2 bases and J gave up 6 bases, with 10 bases separating them. Per germline, CDR1 GTSNPN and CDR2 SVGIG (reference sequence). The CDR3 sequence is 12 residues long. CDR3 region: CAWSRKVAEAFF. In DNA, the CDR3 is TGTGCCTGGAGTCGTAAGGTTGCTGAAGCTTTCTTT.

In this sample, this clonotype turned up many times. The rearrangement joins TRBV5-5 to TRBJ2-3; possibly TRBD2 for D (5 bases). The germline gives CDR1 SGHKS, CDR2 YYEKEE (reference sequence). CDR3 length equals 17 residues. Trimming removed 4 bases at V and 1 base at J, with 19 bases between. As DNA, the CDR3 is TGTGCCAGCAGCCCCCCATGGGGAGAGCGTGGCACAGATACGCAGTATTTT. Its protein is CASSPPWGERGTDTQYF. The whole variable domain, filled in from reference TRBV5-5 and TRBJ2-3, reads DAGVTQSPTHLIKTRGQQVTLRCSPISGHKSVSWYQQVLGQGPQFIFQYYEKEERGRGNFPDRFSARQFPNYSSELNVNALLLGDSALYLCASSPPWGERGTDTQYFGPGTRLTVL.

The chain carries TRBV7-2 and TRBJ1-5; 10 bases fit TRBD1. The germline gives CDR1 SGHTA, CDR2 FQGNSA. The CDR3 has 15 amino acids. V lost 3 bases, J lost 6 bases, and 5 bases stayed unmatched. CDR3 DNA: TGTGCCAGCAGCTTGACAGGGGGCGGGAGTCAGCCCCAGCATTTT. Residues: CASSLTGGGSQPQHF.

This clonotype has a count of ten or more. The V call is TRBV6-5, the J call TRBJ1-1, with TRBD1 as a possible D gene (5 bases). Per the germline V gene, CDR1 is MNHEY and CDR2 is SVGAGI. The V end was cut by 0 bases, the J end by 4 bases, with 12 bases between. This CDR3 is 15 amino acids long. CDR3 sequence (DNA): TGTGCCAGCAGTTACTCGGGACGAATGGGCACTGAAGCTTTCTTT. Translating gives CASSYSGRMGTEAFF.

The sample holds many counts of this clonotype. The chain couples TRBV30 to TRBJ2-4; 9 nucleotides match TRBD1. The germline gives CDR1 GTSNPN, CDR2 SVGIG (reference sequence). Losses at the gene ends were 2 bases for V and 9 bases for J; bases not matched to a gene: 8. This CDR3 has 14 amino acids. The CDR3 nucleotides are TGTGCCTGGAGTATCGGGACAGGGTCGGGCATTCAGTACTTC. As protein: CAWSIGTGSGIQYF.

This clonotype turned up a few times. The chain uses TRBV30 and TRBJ1-6; D gene ambiguous. This CDR3 comprises 13 residues. With 4 bases removed from V and 4 bases from J, the gap between germline ends came to 8 bases. Germline V lookup: CDR1 GTSNPN, CDR2 SVGIG (reference sequence). In DNA, the CDR3 is TGTGCCTGGACAGGAAGTTATAATTCACCCCTCCACTTT. As protein: CAWTGSYNSPLHF. Supplemented by reference TRBV30 and TRBJ1-6, the full variable domain reads SQTIHQWPATLVQPVGSPLSLECTVEGTSNPNLYWYRQAAGRGLQLLFYSVGIGQISSEVPQNLSASRPQDRQFILSSKKLLLSDSGFYLCAWTGSYNSPLHFGNGTRLTVT.

This rearrangement joins TRBV13 to TRBJ2-7; D uncertain. Germline V CDR1 and CDR2: PRHDT, FYEKMQ (reference sequence). V lost 1 base and J lost 6, with 19 bases in between. The CDR3 has 16 amino acids. The CDR3 DNA reads as TGTGCCAGCAGCTTAGAGGGTGGCCCTGCTGTGAGCGAGCAGTACTTC. It is translated as CASSLEGGPAVSEQYF.